What follows describes a single TCR beta chain. This sample is part of a study of blood T cells in healthy people across ages. Sample-barcoded 5' priming and a J-beta primer mix drove a second PCR of 7 to 11 cycles. Each CDR3 protein is one row after TCRdb ran MiXCR on the 5' RACE reads. The table lists around 750,000 distinct CDR3 sequences, around half of them singletons. This CDR3 is 15 amino acids long. Germline loops: CDR1 SNHLY, CDR2 FYNNEI. V lost 4 bases, J lost 3 bases, and 13 bases lay in between. Sequencing used blood. This TCR was sampled from a man older than 75 in good health. V usage is TRBV2 and J usage is TRBJ2-1, with D maybe TRBD2 (6 bases). CDR3 nucleotides: TGTGCCAGCAGTGCAGCGGGCCGCCGCTACAATGAGCAGTTCTTC. Encoded protein: CASSAAGRRYNEQFF.